This T cell receptor (beta chain) was obtained from a study of blood T cell repertoires in COVID-19. At the level of the study: In each case, the material was cDNA or gDNA derived from T cells, B-cell-depleted T cells, or PBMCs.

Assay: immunoSEQ multiplex PCR; the TCRdb copy retains only in-frame clones and omits some. The data show 250,000 to 400,000 clones, around 87% seen once. The V and J ends lost 4 bases and 0 bases respectively, with 10 bases between them. Germline V gene sequence: CDR1 MNHEY, CDR2 SVGEGT. CDR3 length: 15 amino acids. Material for sequencing was peripheral blood. V usage is TRBV6-2 or TRBV6-3 and J usage is TRBJ2-4, with D perhaps matching TRBD1 (5 bases). The receptor was isolated from a man over 45 with active or convalescent COVID-19. The CDR3 sequence: CASSSTVLAKNIQYF. Here the CDR3 DNA reads TGTGCCAGCAGTTCGACAGTACTAGCCAAAAACATTCAGTACTTC.